The next 18 T cell receptor beta chains were all read from a single sample in a study of cytomegalovirus exposure and HLA in healthy donors. PCR employed 60 Vbeta and 13 Jbeta primers. Repertoires were generated with immunoSEQ multiplex PCR, while TCRdb's copy carries only in-frame clones and drops some. Seen here are roughly 190,000 clones, less than 85% observed once, and the top ten hold about 5%. The sequenced material came from PBMCs. These receptors all come from a man under 40 in good health and CMV-seropositive.

The chain combines TRBV6-6 with TRBJ2-3; TRBD1 agrees at 9 bases. The CDR3 is 15 amino acids. Germline CDR1 and CDR2: MNHNY and SVGAGI (reference sequence). V shed 7 bases and J 4 bases; nucleotides not matched to a gene: 9. CDR3 in DNA: TGTGCCAGCACCCAAGGGGGACAGGGCCCAGATACGCAGTATTTT. Its translation is CASTQGGQGPDTQYF.

The chain joins TRBV30 to TRBJ2-1; no definite D call. V dropped 2 bases and J dropped 0 bases, with 8 bases sitting between them. The CDR3 length is 14 residues. The germline V gene encodes CDR1 GTSNPN and CDR2 SVGIG (reference sequence). Here the CDR3 DNA reads TGTGCCTGGAGTCCTGTTAACTCCTACAATGAGCAGTTCTTC. This gives the protein CAWSPVNSYNEQFF.

The chain couples TRBV5-5 to TRBJ2-6, with TRBD1 matching 9 bases. V lost 1 base and J lost 0; bases outside the gene matches: 8. The CDR3 has 19 residues. Germline V gene lookup returns CDR1 SGHKS and CDR2 YYEKEE (reference sequence). The CDR3 spells CASSLLRGTGSSGANVLTF. The CDR3 bases are TGTGCCAGCAGCTTGTTAAGGGGGACAGGGTCCTCTGGGGCCAACGTCCTGACTTTC.

This chain links TRBV5-1 with TRBJ1-4, with D possibly TRBD1 on 5 matching bases. The CDR3 length is 15 residues. The V end lost 4 bases, the J end lost 0 bases, and 10 bases lay between the germline ends. CDR1 and CDR2 from the germline V gene are SGHRS and YFSETQ. Here the CDR3 reads CASSRQTATNEKLFF. The CDR3 coding sequence is TGCGCCAGCAGCCGTCAGACAGCAACTAATGAAAAACTGTTTTTT.

The rearrangement links TRBV2 to TRBJ1-6, with no clear D. Germline V gene lookup returns CDR1 SNHLY and CDR2 FYNNEI. This CDR3 is built from 15 residues. Trimming left V 2 bases short and J 6 bases short, with 11 bases between. This CDR3 is CASSENEFINSPLHF. In DNA form, the CDR3 reads TGTGCCAGCAGTGAAAATGAGTTTATTAATTCACCCCTCCACTTT.

The chain is built from TRBV11-2 and TRBJ2-2; D perhaps matches TRBD2 (5 bases). Trimming removed 2 bases from V and 4 bases from J, with 17 bases in between. The CDR3 loop spans 17 amino acids. Germline CDR1 is SGHAT and CDR2 is FQNNGV. CDR3 nucleotides: TGTGCCAGCAGCTTAAAGGGCCAAAGGGCGGGCACCGGGGAGCTGTTTTTT. It specifies CASSLKGQRAGTGELFF.

The chain has TRBV27 and TRBJ1-5; 7 bases match TRBD1. Germline CDR1 and CDR2: MNHEY and SMNVEV (reference sequence). The CDR3 extends over 15 amino acids. V was clipped by 7 bases and J by 3 bases; unmatched bases: 9. CDR3 sequence reads: CASMGSTGDNQPQHF. The DNA for the CDR3 is TGTGCCAGCATGGGGAGTACAGGGGACAATCAGCCCCAGCATTTT.

This sequence joins TRBV7-6 and TRBJ1-3, with 7 bases identical to TRBD1. The CDR3 extends over 14 amino acids. Germline V gene data show CDR1 as SGHVS and CDR2 as FNYEAQ. Trimming took 3 bases from V and 7 from J; bases not matched to a gene: 6. CDR3 nucleotide sequence: TGTGCCAGCAGCTTGGGGGGACAGCGGAACACCATATATTTT. Protein: CASSLGGQRNTIYF.

The chain uses TRBV4-2 and TRBJ2-1; D is undetermined. From germline, CDR1 is LGHNA and CDR2 YNFKEQ. Trimming pared 4 bases from V and 5 bases from J, leaving 12 bases between. The CDR3 length is 14 residues. In DNA, the CDR3 is TGTGCCAGCAGCCTAGCCGGGTTGGACAATGAGCAGTTCTTC. Encoded protein: CASSLAGLDNEQFF.

V usage is TRBV30 and J usage is TRBJ2-2, with TRBD1 matching 8 bases. The junction had 10 bases not matched to a gene; V was cut back by 2 bases and J by 8 bases. This CDR3 region has 15 residues. The germline gives CDR1 GTSNPN, CDR2 SVGIG (reference sequence). DNA of the CDR3: TGTGCCTGGAGTCGCGAAACCAGGGGGCCGGGGGAGCTGTTTTTT. Translation gives CAWSRETRGPGELFF. Full variable domain (missing parts from reference TRBV30 and TRBJ2-2): SQTIHQWPATLVQPVGSPLSLECTVEGTSNPNLYWYRQAAGRGLQLLFYSVGIGQISSEVPQNLSASRPQDRQFILSSKKLLLSDSGFYLCAWSRETRGPGELFFGEGSRLTVL.

There are a few counts of this clone. This chain joins TRBV9 and TRBJ2-4, with 9 bases identical to TRBD2. Germline V gene data show CDR1 as SGDLS and CDR2 as YYNGEE. This CDR3 comprises 19 residues. J gave up 1 base and V 0 bases, and 11 bases lay outside the gene matches. The CDR3 DNA reads TGTGCCAGCAGCGTAGCTGGAGCGGGAGGAAGTGGGGCCAAAAACATTCAGTACTTC. Its translation is CASSVAGAGGSGAKNIQYF. Full variable domain (remainder filled in from reference TRBV9 and TRBJ2-4): DSGVTQTPKHLITATGQRVTLRCSPRSGDLSVYWYQQSLDQGLQFLIQYYNGEERAKGNILERFSAQQFPDLHSELNLSSLELGDSALYFCASSVAGAGGSGAKNIQYFGAGTRLSVL.

This chain links TRBV5-3 with TRBJ1-2; 7 bases map to TRBD1. TRBV5-3 is an ORF; its function is uncertain. The J segment lost 1 base and the V segment lost 0 bases, leaving 9 bases of the junction unmatched. The CDR3 contains 17 residues. In DNA form, the CDR3 reads TGTGCCAGAAGCTTGGCCCGAACCAGGGGGGTTAACTATGGCTACACCTTC. It specifies CARSLARTRGVNYGYTF.

This clone was observed a few times. The CDR3 loop reads CASTPSGGADTQYF. In DNA, the CDR3 is TGTGCCAGCACCCCTAGCGGGGGAGCAGATACGCAGTATTTT. The chain combines TRBV5-4 with TRBJ2-3; 10 bases match TRBD2. This CDR3 contains 14 residues. The V gene end was trimmed by 6 bases and the J gene end by 4 bases; junction bases not matched to a gene: 5. Germline CDR1 and CDR2: SGHNT and YYREEE (reference sequence).

This chain links TRBV2 with TRBJ2-6; the D gene is possibly TRBD2 (6 bases). The CDR3 spans 16 residues. Germline assignment: CDR1 SNHLY and CDR2 FYNNEI. The germline V and J ends were trimmed by 7 bases and 0 bases, with 13 bases remaining between them. CDR3 region: CASTWDSSSGANVLTF. For the CDR3, the DNA is TGTGCCAGCACCTGGGACTCAAGCTCTGGGGCCAACGTCCTGACTTTC.

This clone appeared a few times. The V call is TRBV6-5, the J call TRBJ2-7, with 10 bases fitting TRBD1. V lost 6 bases to trimming and J lost 3 bases; unmatched junction nucleotides: 8. Germline-derived CDR1 and CDR2 are MNHEY and SVGAGI. This CDR3 comprises 15 residues. CDR3 coding DNA: TGTGCCAGCAGCGCCGGGACAGGGGTGAACTACGAGCAGTACTTC. Translation: CASSAGTGVNYEQYF.

The genes are TRBV30 and TRBJ2-7; 8 bases map to TRBD2. Germline V gives CDR1 GTSNPN, CDR2 SVGIG (reference sequence). Trimming cost V 4 bases and J 6 bases; bases outside gene matches: 11. CDR3 length: 14 residues. The DNA for the CDR3 is TGTGCCTGGAACGGGGGGGGGAAGTCCATCGAGCAGTACTTC. Its protein product is CAWNGGGKSIEQYF.

The gene calls are TRBV29-1 and TRBJ2-7, with D possibly being TRBD1 (5 bases). The V gene's germline CDR1 is SQVTM and CDR2 ANQGSEA. Trimming shortened V by 2 bases and J by 2 bases, and 10 bases separated the two germline ends. The CDR3 is made up of 13 amino acids. CDR3 nucleotides: TGCAGCGTTGAATCCGGACACCCCTACGAGCAGTACTTC. Translated: CSVESGHPYEQYF.

The CDR3 region has the DNA TGCGCCAGCAGCCAAGTGGTTTCAGGGGGCATGACCAAAAACATTCAGTACTTC. Its translation: CASSQVVSGGMTKNIQYF. This chain uses TRBV4-3 with TRBJ2-4; 8 bases align to TRBD1. After removal of 1 base from V and 2 bases from J, the junction contained 10 bases not matched to a gene. CDR1 LGHNA and CDR2 YSLEER come from the germline V gene. This CDR3 has 18 residues.